The present TCR beta chain was sequenced within a study of cytomegalovirus exposure and HLA in healthy donors. Amplification used 60 Vbeta primers and 13 Jbeta primers. Generated by immunoSEQ multiplex PCR, the TCRdb table keeps only in-frame clones and is missing some. The repertoire consists of approximately 88,000 clones, with 77% occurring once and the leading ten covering roughly 3.6%. Comments on this clone: Its antigen is as yet unknown.

General study points: The authors excluded some V segments, including TRBV6-2 and TRBV6-3, as indistinguishable. CMV antigen specificity was confirmed in vitro for a few CMV-associated chains. Cytomegalovirus-associated TCR beta chains were listed, numbering some 170.

CDR1 and CDR2 from the germline V gene are SEHNR and FQNEAQ (reference sequence). The CDR3 runs 15 residues. Trimming cost V 3 bases and J 0 bases, with 9 bases left between them. The TCR originated in a man aged 30 to 45 in good health and CMV-seronegative. The chain has TRBV7-9 and TRBJ1-3; D ambiguous. The sequencing sample was made of PBMCs. CDR3 amino acids: CASSFSPLSGNTIYF. In nucleotides, the CDR3 is TGTGCCAGCAGCTTCTCCCCTCTCTCTGGAAACACCATATATTTT.